This T cell receptor (beta chain) was retrieved from a study of graft-versus-host responses after intestinal transplantation. Study in general: Transplants were multivisceral, liver-intestinal, or isolated intestinal. Once they had received anti-thymocyte globulin induction, all recipients took tacrolimus and steroids for approximately three years. General observations from the study: Analysis identified GvH clones in recipient marrow, with some appearing first in ileum or blood.

Trimming took 1 base from V and 1 from J, leaving 8 bases between them. CDR3 length: 14 residues. From germline, CDR1 is SEHNR and CDR2 FQNEAQ (reference sequence). Clones were read by immunoSEQ multiplex PCR, and TCRdb kept only the in-frame ones, dropping some. The sample has around 97,000 clones; about 93% are singletons. Worth noting for this clone: Its target is unknown.

This chain uses TRBV7-9 with TRBJ2-7, with unresolved D. This clonotype originated in a human donor who received an intestinal transplant. The specimen comprised unstimulated CD8+ T cells sorted from spleen or lymph node cells, sampled before intestinal transplant. The CDR3 here is CASSLGTESYEQYF. The CDR3 DNA is TGTGCCAGCAGCTTAGGCACGGAATCCTACGAGCAGTACTTC.